Listed here are 6 T cell receptor beta chains from one sample, sequenced in a study of CD8+CD57+ T cells in acquired aplastic anemia. TCR beta VDJ and CDR3 were profiled, and genomic DNA was the template. TCRdb itself ran the reads through MiXCR, one entry per CDR3 protein. The sample comprises 100,000 to 150,000 distinct CDR3 sequences, around 50% of which are singletons, and under 3% rests with the top ten. The sequencing input was sorted CD4+, CD8+, or CD8+CD57+ T cells (not recorded which) from PBMCs. These TCRs come from a human donor in good health, serving as a control.

This clonotype was seen more than once but under ten times. J is TRBJ2-7 and V is TRBV7-9, with TRBD2 matching over 7 bases. The CDR3 loop spans 15 amino acids. Germline lookup yields CDR1 SEHNR and CDR2 FQNEAQ (reference sequence). The ends lost 2 bases at V and 5 bases at J; junction bases unmatched: 9. This chain's CDR3 is CASSLSGLSIHEQYF. The CDR3 DNA follows: TGTGCCAGCAGCTTATCGGGACTATCGATCCACGAGCAGTACTTC.

V gene TRBV12-5 combines with J gene TRBJ2-5, with TRBD2 identical over 10 bases. Germline V gene sequence: CDR1 LGHNT, CDR2 FRNRAP. CDR3 size: 18 residues. The junction had 9 bases not matched to a gene; V was cut back by 0 bases and J by 2 bases. CDR3 sequence (DNA): TGTGCTAGTGGTTTGGTATCTATAGCGGGGGGTTCACAAGAGACCCAGTACTTC. Amino acids: CASGLVSIAGGSQETQYF.

The chain joins TRBV11-2 to TRBJ1-6; 8 nucleotides match TRBD1. The CDR3 is made up of 17 amino acids. The ends lost 5 bases at V and 0 bases at J; junction bases unmatched: 6. Germline V lookup: CDR1 SGHAT, CDR2 FQNNGV. In DNA, the CDR3 is TGTGCCAGCAGCCCTCCCAGGGGGCGCTCCTATAATTCACCCCTCCACTTT. Amino acids: CASSPPRGRSYNSPLHF.

The chain carries TRBV29-1 and TRBJ2-7; possibly TRBD1 or TRBD2 for D (5 bases each). V lost 1 base to trimming and J lost 1 base, with 11 bases between them. Looked up from germline, CDR1 is SQVTM and CDR2 is ANQGSEA. The CDR3 is 14 residues long. CDR3 in DNA: TGCAGCGTTGAAGGAGGGGTTGGGTCCTACGAGCAGTACTTC. This gives the protein CSVEGGVGSYEQYF.

This clonotype was seen only a few times. Since no conserved phenylalanine or tryptophan closes the CDR3, a read error is the likely cause. The chain has TRBV20-1 and TRBJ1-6, with D perhaps TRBD1 (6 bases). CDR1 DFQATT and CDR2 SNEGSKA come from the germline V gene (reference sequence). Deletions cut 1 base from V and 11 bases from J, with 18 bases between. The CDR3 has 15 amino acids. In nucleotides, the CDR3 is TGCAGTGCTAGAGGAGAGAGGGCAGGGGAAGCACCCCTCCACCTT. Translation: CSARGERAGEAPLHL.

This clonotype was observed a single time. The V and J genes are TRBV9 and TRBJ1-3; TRBD1 agrees at 9 bases. This CDR3 is 16 amino acids long. Germline-derived CDR1 and CDR2 are SGDLS and YYNGEE. With 4 bases clipped from V and 2 bases from J, the junction kept 7 bases outside the gene matches. The CDR3 DNA follows: TGTGCCAGCAGCCGGGCCGGGACAGGGACTGGAAACACCATATATTTT. The encoded protein is CASSRAGTGTGNTIYF.